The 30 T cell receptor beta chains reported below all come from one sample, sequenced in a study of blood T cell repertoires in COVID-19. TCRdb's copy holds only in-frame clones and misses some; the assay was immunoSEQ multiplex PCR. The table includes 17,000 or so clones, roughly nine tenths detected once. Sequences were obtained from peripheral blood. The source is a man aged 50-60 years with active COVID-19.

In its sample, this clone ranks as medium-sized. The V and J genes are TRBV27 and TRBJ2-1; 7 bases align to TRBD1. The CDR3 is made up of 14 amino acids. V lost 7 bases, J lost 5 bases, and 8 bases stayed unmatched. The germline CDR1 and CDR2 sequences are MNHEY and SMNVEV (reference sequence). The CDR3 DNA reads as TGTGCCAGCACCGCCGGGACAGCCAACAATGAGCAGTTCTTC. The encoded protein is CASTAGTANNEQFF.

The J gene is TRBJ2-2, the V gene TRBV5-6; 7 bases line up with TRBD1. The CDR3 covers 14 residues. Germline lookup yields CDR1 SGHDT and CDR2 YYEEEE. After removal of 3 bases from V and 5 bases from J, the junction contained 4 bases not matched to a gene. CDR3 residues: CASSYDRATGELFF. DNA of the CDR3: TGTGCCAGCAGCTATGACAGGGCTACCGGGGAGCTGTTTTTT. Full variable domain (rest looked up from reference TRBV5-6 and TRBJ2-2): DAGVTQSPTHLIKTRGQQVTLRCSPKSGHDTVSWYQQALGQGPQFIFQYYEEEERQRGNFPDRFSGHQFPNYSSELNVNALLLGDSALYLCASSYDRATGELFFGEGSRLTVL.

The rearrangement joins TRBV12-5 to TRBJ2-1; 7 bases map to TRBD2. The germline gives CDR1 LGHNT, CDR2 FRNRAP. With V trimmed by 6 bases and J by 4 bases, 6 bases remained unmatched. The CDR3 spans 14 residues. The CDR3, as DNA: TGTGCTAGTGGGGCTAGCGGAGCATACAATGAGCAGTTCTTC. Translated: CASGASGAYNEQFF. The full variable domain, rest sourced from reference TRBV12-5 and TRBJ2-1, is DARVTQTPRHKVTEMGQEVTMRCQPILGHNTVFWYRQTMMQGLELLAYFRNRAPLDDSGMPKDRFSAEMPDATLATLKIQPSEPRDSAVYFCASGASGAYNEQFFGPGTRLTVL.

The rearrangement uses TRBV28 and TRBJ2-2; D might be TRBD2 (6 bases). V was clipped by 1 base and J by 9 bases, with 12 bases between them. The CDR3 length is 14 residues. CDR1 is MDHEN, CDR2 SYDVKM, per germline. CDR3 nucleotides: TGTGCCAGCAGTTTATTGCGGGGAGCCCGGGAGCTGTTTTTT. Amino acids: CASSLLRGARELFF.

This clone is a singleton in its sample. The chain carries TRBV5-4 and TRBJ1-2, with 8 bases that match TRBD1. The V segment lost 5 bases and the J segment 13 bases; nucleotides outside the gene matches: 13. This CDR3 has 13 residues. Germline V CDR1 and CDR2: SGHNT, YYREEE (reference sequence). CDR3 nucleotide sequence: TGTGCCAGCAGGTATACCGGGACAGGAGGGTTCACCTTC. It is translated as CASRYTGTGGFTF.

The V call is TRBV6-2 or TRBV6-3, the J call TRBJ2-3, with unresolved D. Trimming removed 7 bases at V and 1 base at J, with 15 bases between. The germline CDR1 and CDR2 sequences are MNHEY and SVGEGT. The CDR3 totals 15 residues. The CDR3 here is CASTPQGAGTDTQYF. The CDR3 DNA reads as TGTGCCAGCACCCCCCAAGGAGCTGGCACAGATACGCAGTATTTT.

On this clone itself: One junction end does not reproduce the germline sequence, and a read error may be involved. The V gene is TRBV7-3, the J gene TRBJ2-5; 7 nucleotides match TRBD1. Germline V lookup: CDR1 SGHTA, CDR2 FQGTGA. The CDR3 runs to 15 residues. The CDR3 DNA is TGTGCCAGCAGCCTAACAGGGGCTCAGGCGGAGACCCAGTACTTC. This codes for CASSLTGAQAETQYF.

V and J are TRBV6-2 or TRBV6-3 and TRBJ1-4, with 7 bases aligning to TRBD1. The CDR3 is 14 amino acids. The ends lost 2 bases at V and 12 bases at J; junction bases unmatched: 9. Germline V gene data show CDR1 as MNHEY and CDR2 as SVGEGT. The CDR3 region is CASSYVGTEGELFF. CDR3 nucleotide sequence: TGTGCCAGCAGTTACGTGGGGACAGAGGGCGAACTGTTTTTT.

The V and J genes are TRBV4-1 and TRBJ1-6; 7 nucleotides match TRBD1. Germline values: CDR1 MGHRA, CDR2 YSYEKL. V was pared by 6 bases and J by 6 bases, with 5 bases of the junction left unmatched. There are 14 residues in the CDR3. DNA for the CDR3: TGCGCCAGCAGTCCGGGACAGCTTAATTCACCCCTCCACTTT. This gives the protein CASSPGQLNSPLHF.

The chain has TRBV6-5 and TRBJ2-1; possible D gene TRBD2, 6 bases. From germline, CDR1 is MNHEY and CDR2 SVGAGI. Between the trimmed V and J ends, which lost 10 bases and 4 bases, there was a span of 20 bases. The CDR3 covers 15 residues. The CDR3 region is CAIRRGQNTYNEQFF. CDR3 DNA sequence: TGTGCCATACGGAGGGGTCAAAATACTTACAATGAGCAGTTCTTC.

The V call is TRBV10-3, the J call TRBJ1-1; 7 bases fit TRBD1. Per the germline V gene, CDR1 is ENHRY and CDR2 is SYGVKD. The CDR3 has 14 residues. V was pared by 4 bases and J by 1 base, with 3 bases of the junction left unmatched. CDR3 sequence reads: CAISGGTENTEAFF. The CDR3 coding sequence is TGTGCCATCAGTGGGGGGACAGAGAACACTGAAGCTTTCTTT.

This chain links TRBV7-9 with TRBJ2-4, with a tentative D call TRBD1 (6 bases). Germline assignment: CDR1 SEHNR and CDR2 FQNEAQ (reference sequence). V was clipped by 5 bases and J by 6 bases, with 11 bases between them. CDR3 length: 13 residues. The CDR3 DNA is TGTGCCAGCAGCCCACGCAGGGGAAACATTCAGTACTTC. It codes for CASSPRRGNIQYF.

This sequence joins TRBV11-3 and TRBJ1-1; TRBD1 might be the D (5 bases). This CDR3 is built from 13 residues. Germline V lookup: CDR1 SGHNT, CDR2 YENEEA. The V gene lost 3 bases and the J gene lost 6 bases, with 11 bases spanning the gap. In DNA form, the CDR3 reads TGTGCCAGCAGCTTGGCAGGGAAGGCTGAAGCTTTCTTT. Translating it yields CASSLAGKAEAFF.

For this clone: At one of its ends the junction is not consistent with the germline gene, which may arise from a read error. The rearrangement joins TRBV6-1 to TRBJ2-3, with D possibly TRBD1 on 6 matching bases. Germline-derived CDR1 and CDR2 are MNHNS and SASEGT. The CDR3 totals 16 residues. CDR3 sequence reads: CASSQATGASTDTQYF. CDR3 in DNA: TGTGCCAGCAGTCAAGCGACAGGAGCAAGCACAGATACGCAGTATTTT.

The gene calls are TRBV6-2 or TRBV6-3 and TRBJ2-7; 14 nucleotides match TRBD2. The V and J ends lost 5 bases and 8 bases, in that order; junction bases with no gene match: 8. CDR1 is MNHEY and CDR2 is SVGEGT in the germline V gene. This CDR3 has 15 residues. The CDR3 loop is CASSDGTSGGLKQYF. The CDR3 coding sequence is TGTGCCAGCAGTGACGGGACTAGCGGGGGTTTGAAGCAGTACTTC.

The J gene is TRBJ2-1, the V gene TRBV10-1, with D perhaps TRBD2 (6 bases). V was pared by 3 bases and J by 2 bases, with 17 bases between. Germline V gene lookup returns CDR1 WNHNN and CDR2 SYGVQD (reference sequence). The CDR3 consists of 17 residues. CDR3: CASSEYPVVAAYNEQFF. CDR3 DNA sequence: TGCGCCAGCAGTGAATATCCGGTGGTAGCGGCCTACAATGAGCAGTTCTTC.

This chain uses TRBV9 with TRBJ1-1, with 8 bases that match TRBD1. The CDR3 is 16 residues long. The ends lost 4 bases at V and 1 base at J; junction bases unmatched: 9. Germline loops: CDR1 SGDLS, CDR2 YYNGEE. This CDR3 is CASSPNSQGENTEAFF. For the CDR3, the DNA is TGTGCCAGCAGCCCAAATTCACAGGGGGAGAACACTGAAGCTTTCTTT.

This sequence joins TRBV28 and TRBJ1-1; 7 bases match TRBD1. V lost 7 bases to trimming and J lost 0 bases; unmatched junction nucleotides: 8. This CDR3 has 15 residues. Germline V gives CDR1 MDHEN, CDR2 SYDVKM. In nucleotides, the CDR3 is TGTGCCAGCAACAGGGGAAGGACAATGAACACTGAAGCTTTCTTT. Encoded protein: CASNRGRTMNTEAFF.

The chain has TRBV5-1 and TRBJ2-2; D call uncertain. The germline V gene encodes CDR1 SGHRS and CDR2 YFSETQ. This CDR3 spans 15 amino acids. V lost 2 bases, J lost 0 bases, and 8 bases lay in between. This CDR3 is CASSFGPSNTGELFF. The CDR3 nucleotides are TGCGCCAGCAGCTTTGGGCCTTCGAACACCGGGGAGCTGTTTTTT.

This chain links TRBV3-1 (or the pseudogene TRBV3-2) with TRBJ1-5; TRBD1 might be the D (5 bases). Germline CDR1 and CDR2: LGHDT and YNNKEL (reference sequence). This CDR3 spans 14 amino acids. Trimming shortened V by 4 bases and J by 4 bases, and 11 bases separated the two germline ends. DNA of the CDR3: TGTGCCAGCAGCCTGGGGCCTAAAAATCAGCCCCAGCATTTT. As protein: CASSLGPKNQPQHF.

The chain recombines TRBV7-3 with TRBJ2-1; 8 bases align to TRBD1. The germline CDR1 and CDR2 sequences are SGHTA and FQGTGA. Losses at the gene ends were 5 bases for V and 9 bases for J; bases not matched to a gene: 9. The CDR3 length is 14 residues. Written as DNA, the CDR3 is TGTGCCAGCAGCCTGAGAGCAGGGGGCGGTGAGCAGTTCTTC. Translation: CASSLRAGGGEQFF.

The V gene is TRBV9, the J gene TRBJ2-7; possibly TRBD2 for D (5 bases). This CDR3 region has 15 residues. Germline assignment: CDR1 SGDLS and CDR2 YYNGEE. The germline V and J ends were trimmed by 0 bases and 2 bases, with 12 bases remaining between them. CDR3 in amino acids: CASSVGERPAYEQYF. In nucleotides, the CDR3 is TGTGCCAGCAGCGTAGGGGAGAGGCCAGCCTACGAGCAGTACTTC.

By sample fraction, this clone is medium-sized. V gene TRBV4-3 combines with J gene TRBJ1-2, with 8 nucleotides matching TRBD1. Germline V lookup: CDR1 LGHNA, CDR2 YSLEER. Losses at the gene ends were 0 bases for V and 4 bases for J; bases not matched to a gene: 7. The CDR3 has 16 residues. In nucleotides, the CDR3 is TGCGCCAGCAGCCAAGATCGACGGACAGGGTCCTATGGCTACACCTTC. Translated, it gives CASSQDRRTGSYGYTF.

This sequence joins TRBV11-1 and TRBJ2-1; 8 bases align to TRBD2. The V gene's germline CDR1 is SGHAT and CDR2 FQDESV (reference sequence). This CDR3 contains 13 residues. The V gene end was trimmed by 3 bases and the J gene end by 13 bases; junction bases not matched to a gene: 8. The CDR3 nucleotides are TGTGCCAGCAGCTTCGGACTAGCCGGGAAACAGTTCTTC. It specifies CASSFGLAGKQFF.

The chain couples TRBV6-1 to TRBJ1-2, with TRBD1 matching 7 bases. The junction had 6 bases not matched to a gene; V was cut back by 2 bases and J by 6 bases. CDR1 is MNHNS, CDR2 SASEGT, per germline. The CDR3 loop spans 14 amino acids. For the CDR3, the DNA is TGTGCCAGCAGTGAATTAGGGGGCGCAAATGGCTACACCTTC. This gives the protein CASSELGGANGYTF.

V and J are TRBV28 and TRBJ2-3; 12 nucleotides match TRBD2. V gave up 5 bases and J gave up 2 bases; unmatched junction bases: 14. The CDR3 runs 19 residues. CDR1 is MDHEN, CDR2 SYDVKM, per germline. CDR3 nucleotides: TGTGCCAGCAGTGATGGTGCTCGGAGACTAGCGGGGGTCACAGATACGCAGTATTTT. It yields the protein CASSDGARRLAGVTDTQYF.

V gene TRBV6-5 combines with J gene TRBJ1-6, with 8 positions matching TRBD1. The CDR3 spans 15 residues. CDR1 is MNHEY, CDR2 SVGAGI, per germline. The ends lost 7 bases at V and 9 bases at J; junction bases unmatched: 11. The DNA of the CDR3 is TGTGCCAGCACTAGAACTGGACAGGGCGTTTCACCCCTCCACTTT. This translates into CASTRTGQGVSPLHF.

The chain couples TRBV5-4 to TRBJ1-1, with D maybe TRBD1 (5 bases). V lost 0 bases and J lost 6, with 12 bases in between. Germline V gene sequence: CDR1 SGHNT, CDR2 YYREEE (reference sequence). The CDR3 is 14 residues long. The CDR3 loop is CASSLERGRAEAFF. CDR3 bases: TGTGCCAGCAGCTTGGAGCGGGGGAGGGCTGAAGCTTTCTTT.

CDR3: CASSPHANSYNEQFF. Here the CDR3 DNA reads TGTGCCAGCTCACCTCACGCGAACTCCTACAATGAGCAGTTCTTC. This chain uses TRBV18 with TRBJ2-1; no reliable D call. V shed 3 bases and J shed 0 bases, with 9 bases lying between them. Germline values: CDR1 KGHSH, CDR2 LQKENI. This CDR3 spans 15 amino acids.

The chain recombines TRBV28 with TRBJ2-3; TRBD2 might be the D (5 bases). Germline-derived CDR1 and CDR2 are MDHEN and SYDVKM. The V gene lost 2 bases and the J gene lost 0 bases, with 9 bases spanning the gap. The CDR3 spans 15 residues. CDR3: CASSLMGGSTDTQYF. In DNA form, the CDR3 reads TGTGCCAGCAGTTTAATGGGCGGGAGCACAGATACGCAGTATTTT.